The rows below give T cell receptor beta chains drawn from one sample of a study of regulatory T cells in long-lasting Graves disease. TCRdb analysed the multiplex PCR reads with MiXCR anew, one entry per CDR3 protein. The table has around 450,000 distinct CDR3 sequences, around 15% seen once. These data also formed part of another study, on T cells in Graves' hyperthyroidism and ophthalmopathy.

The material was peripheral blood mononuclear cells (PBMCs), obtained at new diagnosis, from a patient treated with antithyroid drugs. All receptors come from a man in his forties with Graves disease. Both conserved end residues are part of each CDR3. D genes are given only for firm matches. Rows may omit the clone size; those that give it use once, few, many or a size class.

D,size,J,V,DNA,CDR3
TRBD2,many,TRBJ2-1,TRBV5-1,TGCGCCAGCGCCTTCCTTACTAGCGGGAGGGCCAATGAGCAGTTCTTC,CASAFLTSGRANEQFF
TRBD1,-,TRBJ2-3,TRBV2,TGTGCCAGCACTGAAGGGGGGACAGGGGCCACAGATACGCAGTATTTT,CASTEGGTGATDTQYF
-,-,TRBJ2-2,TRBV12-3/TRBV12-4,TGTGCCAGTCACGGGGGCTCGGTTGACACCGGGGAGCTGTTTTTT,CASHGGSVDTGELFF
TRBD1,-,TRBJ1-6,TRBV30,TGTGCCTGGGGTGTCCCAGGGGGTCGATCCTATAATTCACCCCTCCACTTT,CAWGVPGGRSYNSPLHF
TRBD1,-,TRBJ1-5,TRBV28,TGTGCCAGCAGATCACAGGGGAGAAATCAGCCCCAGCATTTT,CASRSQGRNQPQHF
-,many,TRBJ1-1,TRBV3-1,TGTGCCAGCAGCCTACGACAGACGAACACTGAAGCTTTCTTT,CASSLRQTNTEAFF
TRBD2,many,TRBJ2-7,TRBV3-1,TGTGCCAGCAGCCTAAGCGGGTCTAGCGGGCGAACCTACGAGCAGTACTTC,CASSLSGSSGRTYEQYF
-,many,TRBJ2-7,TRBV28,TGTGCCAGCAGTTTACAGGGAAAGAGCGAGCAGTACTTC,CASSLQGKSEQYF
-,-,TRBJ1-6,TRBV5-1,TGCGCCAGCAGCTTGGGGGGCACTTCACCCCTCCACTTT,CASSLGGTSPLHF
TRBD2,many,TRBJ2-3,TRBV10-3,TGTGCCATCAGTGATGGAAGCGGGAGGAACACAGATACGCAGTATTTT,CAISDGSGRNTDTQYF
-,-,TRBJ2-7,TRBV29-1,TGCAGCGTTGAGACCCCGCCGAGCGTTGAGTACTTC,CSVETPPSVEYF
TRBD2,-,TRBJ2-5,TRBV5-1,TGCGCCAGCAGCTTGTCTAGCGGGAGCAGGCAGACCCAGTACTTC,CASSLSSGSRQTQYF
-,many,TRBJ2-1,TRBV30,TGTGCCTGGAGTTCCCCTAGGGATGAGCAGTTCTTC,CAWSSPRDEQFF
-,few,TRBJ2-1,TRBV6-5,TGTGCCAGCAGTTACTCTTCCAGTCGCGAGGGACATGAGCAGTTCTTC,CASSYSSSREGHEQFF
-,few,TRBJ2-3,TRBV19,TGTGCCAGTAGTAACTCACGGATTCTTAGCACAGATACGCAGTATTTT,CASSNSRILSTDTQYF
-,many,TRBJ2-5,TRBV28,TGTGCCAGCAGTTTCCAGGGTCAAGAGACCCAGTACTTC,CASSFQGQETQYF
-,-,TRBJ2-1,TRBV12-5,TGTGCTAGTGGTTTGGTATTACCCTCCTACAATGAGCAGTTCTTC,CASGLVLPSYNEQFF
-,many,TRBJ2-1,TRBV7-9,TGTGCCAGCAGCTTAGGCGAAGGTGAGCAGTTCTTC,CASSLGEGEQFF
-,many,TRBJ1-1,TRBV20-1,TGCAGTGCTAGCGGGGGGCTTGGGAAACTGAACACTGAAGCTTTCTTT,CSASGGLGKLNTEAFF
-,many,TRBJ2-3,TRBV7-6,TGTGCCAGCAGCTTAATTTCTAAAGATACGCAGTATTTT,CASSLISKDTQYF
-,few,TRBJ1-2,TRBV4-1,TGCGCCAGCAGCCAAGATACGAGAATCACTAACTATGGCTACACCTTC,CASSQDTRITNYGYTF
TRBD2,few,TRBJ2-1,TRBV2,TGTGCCAGCAGTGAAAGCGGGAACTCCTACAATGAGCAGTTCTTC,CASSESGNSYNEQFF
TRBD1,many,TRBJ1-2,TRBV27,TGTGCCAGCAGAACGGGACAGTCGGCTCGCTACACCTTC,CASRTGQSARYTF
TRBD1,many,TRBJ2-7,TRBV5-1,TGCGCCAGCAGCTTGGTGGACAGGGGTCGGTACGAGCAGTACTTC,CASSLVDRGRYEQYF
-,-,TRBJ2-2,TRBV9,TGTGCCAGCACAGGGTTGGACGGGGAGCTGTTTTTT,CASTGLDGELFF
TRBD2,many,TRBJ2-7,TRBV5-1,TGCGCCAGCAGCCCCTACCCGATTAGCGGGAGCCCCTACGAGCAGTACTTC,CASSPYPISGSPYEQYF
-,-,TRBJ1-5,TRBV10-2,TGCGCCAGCAGTGAGTACAGGTCGGGGGGCAGGATGAGCAATCAGCCCCAGCATTTT,CASSEYRSGGRMSNQPQHF
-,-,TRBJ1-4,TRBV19,TGTGCCAGTAGTGAGGAGACAGGTCTGAATGAAAAACTGTTTTTT,CASSEETGLNEKLFF
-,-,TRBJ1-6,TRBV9,TGTGCCAGCAGCCCGCAGGGGATGGTTTCACCCCTCCACTTT,CASSPQGMVSPLHF
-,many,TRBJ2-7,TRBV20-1,TGCAGTGCTAGAGTAATGGACTACGAGCAGTACTTC,CSARVMDYEQYF
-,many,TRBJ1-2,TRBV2,TGTGCCAGCAGCCAAGACTCCAGGGCCTATGGCTACACCTTC,CASSQDSRAYGYTF
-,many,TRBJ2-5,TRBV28,TGTGCCAGCAAGAGAGAGACCCAGTACTTC,CASKRETQYF
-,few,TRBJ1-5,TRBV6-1,TGTGCCAGCAGTGAAGATGCAGGGGTTATGGATCAGCCCCAGCATTTT,CASSEDAGVMDQPQHF
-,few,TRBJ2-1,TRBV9,TGTGCCAGCAGCCCCCACCGTAAGGTCAATGAGCAGTTCTTC,CASSPHRKVNEQFF
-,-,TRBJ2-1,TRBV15,TGTGCCACCAGCATCGATCTTGAGCAGTTCTTC,CATSIDLEQFF
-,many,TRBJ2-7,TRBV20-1,TGCAGTGCTCCCCTCCCCCCAGAATACGAGCAGTACTTC,CSAPLPPEYEQYF
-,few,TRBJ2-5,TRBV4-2,TGTGCCAGCAGCCAGACAGACCTGATGGGGGAGACCCAGTACTTC,CASSQTDLMGETQYF